Listed below are T cell receptor beta chains from one sample, sequenced in a study of blood T cell repertoires in COVID-19. Measured with immunoSEQ multiplex PCR; TCRdb has only the in-frame clones, and not every one. The table has approximately 270,000 clones, about 89% seen once; the top ten hold about 8.8%. Source material: peripheral blood. The receptors were sampled from a man aged 35 to 55 with active or convalescent COVID-19. Both conserved end residues are part of each CDR3. D genes are given only for firm matches. A row's size may be missing; if present it is once, few, many or a size class.

clone size	D gene	J gene	V gene	CDR3 DNA	CDR3 protein
.	.	TRBJ1-3	TRBV18	TGTGCCAGCTCACGGGCCTCTGGAAACACCATATATTTT	CASSRASGNTIYF
.	.	TRBJ2-6	TRBV25-1	TGTGCCAGCAGTGAATTCGGGGTGGGGGCCAACGTCCTGACTTTC	CASSEFGVGANVLTF
.	.	TRBJ1-5	TRBV4-1	TGCGCCAGCAGCCAGCGGGGGGATCAGCCCCAGCATTTT	CASSQRGDQPQHF
.	.	TRBJ2-5	TRBV19	TGTGCCAGTAGGGCGACAGGGCCTGTGGTAGCGGGATGGGGGGAGACCCAGTACTTC	CASRATGPVVAGWGETQYF
.	TRBD1	TRBJ1-3	TRBV27	TGTGCCACCTGGACAGGGGCTGGAAACACCATATATTTT	CATWTGAGNTIYF
.	TRBD1	TRBJ1-2	TRBV9	TGTGCCAGCAGCGTAGCGACAGGGAATGGCTACACCTTC	CASSVATGNGYTF
.	.	TRBJ1-4	TRBV28	TGTGCCAGCAGTTTACCACAGGTGGTAGGCGGTGAAAAACTGTTTTTT	CASSLPQVVGGEKLFF
.	.	TRBJ1-6	TRBV30	TGTGCCTGGAGTGACTTGACAGGACGAAATTCACCCCTCCACTTT	CAWSDLTGRNSPLHF
.	TRBD2	TRBJ2-1	TRBV5-5	TGTGCCAGCAGCTTGGGGCAGGGCGGGCTAGCGGGAGGCAATGAGCAGTTCTTC	CASSLGQGGLAGGNEQFF
once	TRBD1	TRBJ1-2	TRBV28	TGTGCCAGCAGGGTACCACAGGGGGAAGGCTACACCTTC	CASRVPQGEGYTF
.	TRBD2	TRBJ2-2	TRBV6-1	TGTGCCAGCAGTGTAGCGGGGGGGAACACCGGGGAGCTGTTTTTT	CASSVAGGNTGELFF
.	.	TRBJ1-5	TRBV19	TGTGCCAGTAGTAATGGGGCCGGCAATCAGCCCCAGCATTTT	CASSNGAGNQPQHF
.	.	TRBJ2-5	TRBV15	TGTGCCACCAGTCTGCCAACGCGAGAGACCCAGTACTTC	CATSLPTRETQYF
.	TRBD2	TRBJ2-2	TRBV7-9	TGTGCCAGCAGCTCCTGGACTAGCGGGAGTCATCTGAACACCGGGGAGCTGTTTTTT	CASSSWTSGSHLNTGELFF
.	.	TRBJ1-1	TRBV19	TGTGCCAGTAGTATGGGGAGGGAGGGATTATCTGAAGCTTTCTTT	CASSMGREGLSEAFF
.	TRBD1	TRBJ1-5	TRBV5-1	TGCGCCAGCAGCCCCGGGACAGGGTTTCAGCCCCAGCATTTT	CASSPGTGFQPQHF
.	.	TRBJ2-3	TRBV2	TGTGCCAGCACCATCAGTCCGGGACACGGCACAGATACGCAGTATTTT	CASTISPGHGTDTQYF
.	.	TRBJ1-5	TRBV5-6	TGTGCCAGCAGCTTAAGGGGGAATACGGGTCAGCCCCAGCATTTT	CASSLRGNTGQPQHF
.	TRBD1	TRBJ1-5	TRBV2	TGTGCCAGCAGTCAGGGGGATAGCAATCAGCCCCAGCATTTT	CASSQGDSNQPQHF
.	.	TRBJ1-1	TRBV4-1	TGCGCCAGCAGCCAAGGGGTCGGAGGGGACACTGAAGCTTTCTTT	CASSQGVGGDTEAFF
.	TRBD1	TRBJ1-6	TRBV10-3	TGTGCCAGCGGGACAGGCCCTAATTCACCCCTCCACTTT	CASGTGPNSPLHF
few	TRBD2	TRBJ2-1	TRBV4-1	TGCGCCAGCACCGGCAGGACTAGCGGGGGGGGTGAGCAGTTCTTC	CASTGRTSGGGEQFF
.	TRBD1	TRBJ2-2	TRBV28	TGTGCCAGCAGCCGACCGACAGGGGTGGGGGAGCTGTTTTTT	CASSRPTGVGELFF
few	.	TRBJ1-5	TRBV30	TGTGCCTGGAGTAGGGGCGATGGACCCCAGCATTTT	CAWSRGDGPQHF